This T cell receptor (beta chain) was identified during a study of blood T cell repertoires in COVID-19. Study-wide context: The samples span acute and convalescent COVID-19 from the United States, Italy and Spain. The cDNA or gDNA used as material had been derived from T cells, B-cell-depleted T cells, or PBMCs.

Only a few counts were recorded for this clone. Repertoires were generated with immunoSEQ multiplex PCR, while TCRdb's copy carries only in-frame clones and drops some. The repertoire holds about 25,000 clones, with approximately 86% as singletons. The V gene's germline CDR1 is SGHNT and CDR2 YYREEE (reference sequence). This CDR3 has 14 residues. Deletions cut 0 bases from V and 5 bases from J, with 9 bases between. The rearrangement links TRBV5-4 to TRBJ2-1; no firm D call. The sequence came from an elderly man with active or convalescent COVID-19. The sequencing sample was made of peripheral blood. The CDR3 here is CASSLGLRNNEQFF. CDR3 coding DNA: TGTGCCAGCAGCTTGGGGCTTCGTAACAATGAGCAGTTCTTC.